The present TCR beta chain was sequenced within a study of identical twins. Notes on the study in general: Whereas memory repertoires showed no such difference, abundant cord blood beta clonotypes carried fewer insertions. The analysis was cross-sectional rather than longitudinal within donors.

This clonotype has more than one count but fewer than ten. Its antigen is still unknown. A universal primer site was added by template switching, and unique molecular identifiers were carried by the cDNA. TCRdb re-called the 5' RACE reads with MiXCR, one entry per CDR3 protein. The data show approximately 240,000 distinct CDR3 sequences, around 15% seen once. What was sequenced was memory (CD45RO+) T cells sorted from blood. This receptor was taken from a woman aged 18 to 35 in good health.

The CDR3, as DNA: TGTGCCAGCAGCCCCGGTACCTACCCCACAGATACGCAGTATTTT. This encodes CASSPGTYPTDTQYF. This sequence joins TRBV7-3 and TRBJ2-3; D call uncertain. V dropped 5 bases and J dropped 2 bases, with 14 bases sitting between them. The CDR3 spans 15 residues. Germline CDR1 SGHTA, CDR2 FQGTGA.